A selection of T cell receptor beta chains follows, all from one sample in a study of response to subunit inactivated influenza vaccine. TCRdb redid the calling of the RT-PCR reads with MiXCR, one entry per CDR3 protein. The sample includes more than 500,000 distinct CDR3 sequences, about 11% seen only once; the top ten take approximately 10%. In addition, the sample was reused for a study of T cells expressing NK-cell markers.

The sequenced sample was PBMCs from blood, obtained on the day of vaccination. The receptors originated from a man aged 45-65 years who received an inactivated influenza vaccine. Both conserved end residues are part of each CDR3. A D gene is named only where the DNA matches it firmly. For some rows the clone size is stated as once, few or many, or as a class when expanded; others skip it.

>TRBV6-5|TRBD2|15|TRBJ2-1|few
CASSFSSGLLSEQFF
TGTGCCAGCAGTTTCTCTAGCGGGTTACTCAGTGAGCAGTTCTTC
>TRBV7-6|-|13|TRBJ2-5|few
CASGPGFEETQYF
TGTGCCAGCGGCCCAGGATTCGAAGAGACCCAGTACTTC
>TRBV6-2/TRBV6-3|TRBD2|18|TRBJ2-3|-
CASSYDSVTSGDFHTQYF
TGTGCCAGCAGTTACGATTCGGTGACTAGCGGGGACTTCCACACGCAGTATTTT
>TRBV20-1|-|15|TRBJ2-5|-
CSVHQQTNRDETQYF
TGCAGCGTACACCAACAGACCAACAGGGACGAGACCCAGTACTTC
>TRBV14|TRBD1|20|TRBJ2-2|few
CASSPPRGQGRFVLPGELFF
TGTGCCAGCAGCCCCCCGAGAGGACAGGGGAGGTTTGTGCTACCCGGGGAGCTGTTTTTT
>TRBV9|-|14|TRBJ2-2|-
CASSVASGTGELFF
TGTGCCAGCAGCGTAGCTTCGGGGACCGGGGAGCTGTTTTTT
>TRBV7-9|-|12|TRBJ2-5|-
CASSAAGASMYF
TGTGCCAGCAGCGCCGCTGGGGCTTCAATGTACTTC
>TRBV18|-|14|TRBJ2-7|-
CASSPPGAAWTQYF
TGTGCCAGCTCACCACCGGGGGCGGCGTGGACGCAGTACTTC
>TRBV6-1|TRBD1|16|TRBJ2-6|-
CASTTTGLSGANVLTF
TGTGCCAGCACAACGACAGGGTTAAGTGGGGCCAACGTCCTGACTTTC
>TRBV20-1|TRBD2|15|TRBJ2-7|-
CSASPGTSGPYEQYF
TGCAGTGCGAGCCCCGGCACTAGCGGTCCCTACGAGCAGTACTTC
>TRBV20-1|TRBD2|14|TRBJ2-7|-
CSASSGGIDYEQYF
TGCAGTGCTTCTAGCGGGGGGATTGACTACGAGCAGTACTTC
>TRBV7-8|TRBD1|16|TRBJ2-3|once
CASSNTGTVNKDTQYF
TGTGCCAGCAGCAATACCGGGACAGTAAATAAAGATACGCAGTATTTT
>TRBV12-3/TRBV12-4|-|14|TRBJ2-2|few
CASTALESTGELFF
TGTGCCAGCACCGCACTGGAGAGCACCGGGGAGCTGTTTTTT
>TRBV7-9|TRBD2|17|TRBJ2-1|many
CASSVRGTSGAYNEQFF
TGTGCCAGCAGCGTCAGAGGGACTAGCGGGGCCTACAATGAGCAGTTCTTC
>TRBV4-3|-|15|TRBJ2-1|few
CASSQSLAGYNEQFF
TGCGCCAGCAGCCAAAGTCTAGCAGGCTACAATGAGCAGTTCTTC
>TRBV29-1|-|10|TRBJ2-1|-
CSGVENEQFF
TGCAGCGGAGTGGAAAATGAGCAGTTCTTC
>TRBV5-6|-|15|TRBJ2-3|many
CASSPLWADTDTQYF
TGTGCCAGCAGCCCACTTTGGGCGGATACAGATACGCAGTATTTT
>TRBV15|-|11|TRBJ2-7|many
CATGGFDEQYF
TGTGCCACTGGTGGGTTCGACGAGCAGTACTTC
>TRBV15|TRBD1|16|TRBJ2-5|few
CATSTPRDRGRETQYF
TGTGCCACCAGCACCCCCCGGGACAGGGGAAGAGAGACCCAGTACTTC
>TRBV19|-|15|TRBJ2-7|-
CASSPQGLFTYEQYF
TGTGCCAGTAGTCCACAGGGATTATTTACCTACGAGCAGTACTTC
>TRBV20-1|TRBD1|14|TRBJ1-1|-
CSARALGGLTEAFF
TGCAGTGCTAGAGCCCTAGGGGGCCTGACTGAAGCTTTCTTT
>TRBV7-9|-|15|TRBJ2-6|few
CASSPTGPGANVLTF
TGTGCCAGCAGCCCTACAGGGCCGGGGGCCAACGTCCTGACTTTC
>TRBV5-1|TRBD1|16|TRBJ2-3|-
CASSLVPGTVPDTQYF
TGCGCCAGCAGCTTGGTTCCGGGGACAGTGCCAGATACGCAGTATTTT
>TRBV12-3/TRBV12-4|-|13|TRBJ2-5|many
CASSLGIGETQYF
TGTGCCAGCAGTTTAGGAATAGGGGAGACCCAGTACTTC
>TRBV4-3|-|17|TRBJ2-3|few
CASSPRVGGSSTDTQYF
TGCGCCAGCAGCCCCAGAGTCGGGGGTTCTAGCACAGATACGCAGTATTTT
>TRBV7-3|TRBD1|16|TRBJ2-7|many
CASSLNYGTGAQEQYF
TGTGCCAGCAGCTTAAATTATGGGACAGGGGCCCAGGAGCAGTACTTC
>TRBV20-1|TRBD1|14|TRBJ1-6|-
CSAIQGRGFSPLHF
TGCAGTGCTATACAGGGCAGGGGGTTTTCACCCCTCCACTTT
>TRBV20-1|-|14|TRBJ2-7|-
CSARDAQLSYEQYF
TGCAGTGCTAGAGATGCCCAGCTCTCCTACGAGCAGTACTTC
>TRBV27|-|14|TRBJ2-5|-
CASSPRTVGETQYF
TGTGCCAGCAGTCCCCGGACCGTAGGAGAGACCCAGTACTTC
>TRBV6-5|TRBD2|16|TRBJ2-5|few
CASSYELAAPQETQYF
TGTGCCAGCAGTTACGAGCTAGCGGCCCCCCAAGAGACCCAGTACTTC
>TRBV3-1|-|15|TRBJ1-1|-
CASSPIAGIQAEAFF
TGTGCCAGCAGCCCTATCGCCGGTATACAGGCTGAAGCTTTCTTT
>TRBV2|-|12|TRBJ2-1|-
CASMAFGNEQFF
TGTGCCAGCATGGCCTTTGGTAATGAGCAGTTCTTC
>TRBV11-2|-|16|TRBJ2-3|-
CASSLVPRGNTETQYF
TGTGCCAGCAGCTTAGTCCCTAGGGGGAACACAGAGACGCAGTATTTT
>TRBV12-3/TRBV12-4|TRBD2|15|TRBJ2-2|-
CASSLRVAGTGELFF
TGTGCCAGCAGTTTACGTGTAGCGGGCACCGGGGAGCTGTTTTTT
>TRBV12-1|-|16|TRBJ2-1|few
CASSLTGTISYNEQFF
TGTGCCAGCAGCTTGACCGGGACTATCTCCTACAATGAGCAGTTCTTC
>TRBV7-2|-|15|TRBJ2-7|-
CASSLALGVEYEQYF
TGTGCCAGCAGCTTAGCCCTGGGGGTTGAATACGAGCAGTACTTC
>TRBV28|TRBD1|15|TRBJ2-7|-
CASSRPLSGGNEQYF
TGTGCCAGCAGCCGCCCGCTCTCAGGGGGCAACGAGCAGTACTTC
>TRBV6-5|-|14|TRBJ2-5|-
CASSYGLAQETQYF
TGTGCCAGCAGTTATGGTCTAGCCCAAGAGACCCAGTACTTC
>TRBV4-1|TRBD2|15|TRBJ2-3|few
CASSFPGRGTDTQYF
TGCGCCAGCAGCTTTCCTGGGCGGGGGACAGATACGCAGTATTTT